This T cell receptor beta chain was found in a study of molecular identifiers for immune sequencing clone quantification. Whole-study findings and limits: Jurkat TCR RNA from one cell was spiked into about a million naive cells, and it was reportedly detectable there. Over 97% of effector molecules, but under 1% in naive cells, were held by clones with more than 20 RNA copies.

Germline lookup yields CDR1 LGHNA and CDR2 YSLEER. Trimming at V came to 4 bases and at J to 1 base, leaving 13 bases not matched to a gene. This CDR3 contains 20 residues. Sorting defined naive CD8 T cells as CD8+CD4-CCR7+CD45RA+. Concerning this clonotype: Its specificity is unknown.

From the PCR reads, TCRdb called clonotypes with MiXCR, one entry per CDR3 protein. The sample holds more than 450,000 distinct CDR3 sequences, 20% to 25% seen once. The chain has TRBV4-3 and TRBJ2-3; 14 bases line up with TRBD2. This clonotype was sampled from a human donor in good health. Some libraries in this study had Jurkat cell RNA spiked in. Material for sequencing was naive CD8+ T cells from blood, with Jurkat cell RNA spiked in. Documented subset: FACS-sorted CD8+CD4-CCR7+CD45RA+ naive T cells. The CDR3: CASSLTPGTSGSSGTDTQYF. The CDR3 region has the DNA TGCGCCAGCAGCCTCACCCCGGGGACTAGCGGGAGCTCGGGCACAGATACGCAGTATTTT.